The rows below give T cell receptor beta chains drawn from one sample of a study of PD-1 blockade in classical Hodgkin lymphoma. Assay used: immunoSEQ multiplex PCR; TCRdb lists only in-frame clones, some missing. The sample yields roughly 42,000 clones, 76% seen once. The material was peripheral blood mononuclear cells (PBMCs), obtained at baseline. The source is a human donor with classical Hodgkin lymphoma. The CDR3 runs from the conserved cysteine through the conserved F or W. D genes are given only for firm matches. Not every row has a clone size; where given, it reads once, few, many or a size class.

v_gene	abundance	j_gene	d_gene	CDR3nt	CDR3aa
TRBV27	NA	TRBJ2-7	NA	TGTGCCAGCAGTTCCCGACAGCACTACGAGCAGTACTTC	CASSSRQHYEQYF
TRBV9	NA	TRBJ2-5	TRBD2	TGTGCCAGCAGCATGGGACTAGCGGAGCTCCAAGAGACCCAGTACTTC	CASSMGLAELQETQYF
TRBV7-9	NA	TRBJ2-2	NA	TGTGCCAGCAGCTTATGGACTGGGAACACCGGGGAGCTGTTTTTT	CASSLWTGNTGELFF
TRBV2	NA	TRBJ2-1	NA	TGTGCCAGCAGTTTCGGGCGGCCGTACTACAATGAGCAGTTCTTC	CASSFGRPYYNEQFF
TRBV28	NA	TRBJ1-4	TRBD1	TGTGCCAGCAGGAGCCGTTTGGACAGGGAAAGGGAAAAACTGTTTTTT	CASRSRLDREREKLFF
TRBV9	once	TRBJ2-1	TRBD2	TGTGCCAGCAGCGCCTTCGCGGGAGAAATGGTTGAGCAGTTCTTC	CASSAFAGEMVEQFF
TRBV7-2	NA	TRBJ1-2	TRBD1	TGTGCCAGCAGCCCGTTACAGGGGAGCTATGGCTACACCTTC	CASSPLQGSYGYTF
TRBV7-6	medium-sized	TRBJ2-7	NA	TGTGCCAGCAGCTCCGGCCCAAACTACGAGCAGTACTTC	CASSSGPNYEQYF
TRBV28	NA	TRBJ1-1	NA	TGTGCCAGCAGTTCCAGGACAGATTATGAAGCTTTCTTT	CASSSRTDYEAFF
TRBV4-3	NA	TRBJ2-3	NA	TGCGCCAGCAGCCAAGATGGTTCAGCCAGAGATACGCAGTATTTT	CASSQDGSARDTQYF
TRBV6-6	NA	TRBJ1-5	NA	TGTGCCAGCAGAGCACCTCCGGGGGGCGGCAATCAGCCCCAGCATTTT	CASRAPPGGGNQPQHF
TRBV11-2	NA	TRBJ1-5	NA	TGTGCCAGCAGCTTAACACCCCTGGGCAATCAGCCCCAGCATTTT	CASSLTPLGNQPQHF
TRBV7-2	NA	TRBJ1-1	NA	TGTGCCAGCAGCTTATCTCTGAGCACTGAAGCTTTCTTT	CASSLSLSTEAFF
TRBV19	few	TRBJ1-6	NA	TGTGCCAGTAGTACGGACGGGACGCCAAGTTCACCCCTCCACTTT	CASSTDGTPSSPLHF
TRBV6-5	NA	TRBJ1-2	NA	TGTGCCAGCAGCCGGGGGGGGGCTGCTGGCTACACCTTC	CASSRGGAAGYTF
TRBV21-1	NA	TRBJ2-7	NA	TGTGCCAGCAGCAAGGGAGGACCCCCGGACCGGAGTTCCTACGAGCAGTACTTC	CASSKGGPPDRSSYEQYF
TRBV6-6	few	TRBJ2-7	TRBD1	TGTGCCAGCAGTTACGTCTCAGGACAGGGCAATCCCGAGCAGTACTTC	CASSYVSGQGNPEQYF
TRBV5-1	NA	TRBJ2-2	TRBD1	TGCGCCAGCAGCGAGGACAGGGGAAGTGGCACCGGGGAGCTGTTTTTT	CASSEDRGSGTGELFF
TRBV6-6	NA	TRBJ1-1	NA	TGTGCCAGCAAGATCGACAGTCCCAACACTGAAGCTTTCTTT	CASKIDSPNTEAFF
TRBV18	NA	TRBJ2-7	TRBD2	TGTGCCAGCTCACCTAGACTAGCGGGAGACTCCTACGAGCAGTACTTC	CASSPRLAGDSYEQYF
TRBV4-1	few	TRBJ1-1	NA	TGCGCCAGCAGCCCCGACAGCGGTGAGGGTTTTACTGAAGCTTTCTTT	CASSPDSGEGFTEAFF
TRBV7-2	few	TRBJ2-7	NA	TGTGCCAGCAGCTTCGTGACTAGTAGCTACGAGCAGTACTTC	CASSFVTSSYEQYF
TRBV19	NA	TRBJ2-7	TRBD2	TGTGCCAGTTCCAAGCGGGAGAGGTACGAGCAGTACTTC	CASSKRERYEQYF
TRBV7-3	NA	TRBJ2-1	TRBD2	TGTGCCAGCAGCTTATCAGCGGGAGAGGCGGCCAATGAGCAGTTCTTC	CASSLSAGEAANEQFF
TRBV19	once	TRBJ2-7	NA	TGTGCCAGTAGTACCTCTACCCTGTCGGGGGCCGGGTACGAGCAGTACTTC	CASSTSTLSGAGYEQYF
TRBV6-1	NA	TRBJ2-7	NA	TGTGCCAGCAGGCTCGGAGGATCCTACGAGCAGTACTTC	CASRLGGSYEQYF
TRBV27	NA	TRBJ2-5	NA	TGTGCCAGCAGTCATTACGGAGAAGAGACCCAGTACTTC	CASSHYGEETQYF
TRBV6-5	NA	TRBJ2-2	NA	TGTGCCAGCAGTTACACACTTGTGAGAGAGCTGTTTTTT	CASSYTLVRELFF
TRBV14	NA	TRBJ1-4	NA	TGTGCCAGCAGCCAAGAGCAGACCGCAATCGAAAAACTGTTTTTT	CASSQEQTAIEKLFF
TRBV29-1	NA	TRBJ2-2	NA	TGCAGCGTTGGGGACTCCACCGGGGAGCTGTTTTTT	CSVGDSTGELFF
TRBV6-4	NA	TRBJ2-3	TRBD2	TGTGCCAGCAGTCCAACTAGCGGAAACACAGATACGCAGTATTTT	CASSPTSGNTDTQYF
TRBV11-2	NA	TRBJ1-4	NA	TGTGCCAGCAGCTTAGCTCCGGTCTCTAATGAAAAACTGTTTTTT	CASSLAPVSNEKLFF
TRBV19	NA	TRBJ1-1	NA	TGTGCCAGTGCACGTAGCACTGAAGCTTTCTTT	CASARSTEAFF